The sequence of this T cell receptor beta chain was determined in a study of glioma-infiltrating T cells. The iRepertoire nested amplicon-rescue multiplex PCR amplified TCR alpha and beta CDR3s from RNA. TCRdb independently ran MiXCR on the multiplex PCR reads; one entry per CDR3 protein. The sample lists 150,000 or so distinct CDR3 sequences, about 39% occurring once. This clonotype came up a few times. Sequences were obtained from glioma tissue, nonneoplastic brain tissue, or PBMCs (not recorded which). This clonotype was sampled from a human donor with low-grade glioma or glioblastoma, undergoing nonglioma brain surgery, or in good health (not recorded which).

CDR3 DNA sequence: TGCAGTGCTAGAGGCCCCGTTTTGGATGAGCAGTTCTTC. It codes for CSARGPVLDEQFF. The rearrangement joins TRBV20-1 to TRBJ2-1; D unresolved. Trimming took 1 base from V and 8 from J, leaving 12 bases between them. CDR1 and CDR2 from the germline V gene are DFQATT and SNEGSKA (reference sequence). This CDR3 contains 13 residues.